The entry that follows covers one T cell receptor (beta chain) sequence. No antigen is known for it. CDR1 is ENHRY, CDR2 SYGVKD, per germline. V was pared by 6 bases and J by 5 bases, with 17 bases between. This CDR3 is 14 amino acids long. This sample is drawn from a study of CD8 T cells in Susac syndrome. Study-level points and caveats: The total CD8+ repertoires yielded 15 to 20 Susac-specific public clones and the CD8+ TEMRA repertoires yielded five or six.

An amount of RNA that ranged from about 0.45 to 1 ug was reverse transcribed with random hexamers. An immunoSEQ multiplex PCR amplified TCR beta CDR3 over 54 Vbeta and 13 Jbeta. TCRdb recomputed calls from the immunoSEQ multiplex PCR reads with MiXCR, one row per CDR3 protein. Here the sample spans approximately 120,000 distinct CDR3 sequences, over 85% being singletons. The chain employs TRBV10-3 and TRBJ2-7, with D possibly being TRBD1 (6 bases). This TCR was recovered from a human donor with Susac syndrome. The sequencing sample was made of CD8+ T cells from PBMCs. CDR3: CAISGPRGVDEQYF. The CDR3 DNA reads as TGTGCCATCAGCGGACCCAGGGGCGTCGACGAGCAGTACTTC.